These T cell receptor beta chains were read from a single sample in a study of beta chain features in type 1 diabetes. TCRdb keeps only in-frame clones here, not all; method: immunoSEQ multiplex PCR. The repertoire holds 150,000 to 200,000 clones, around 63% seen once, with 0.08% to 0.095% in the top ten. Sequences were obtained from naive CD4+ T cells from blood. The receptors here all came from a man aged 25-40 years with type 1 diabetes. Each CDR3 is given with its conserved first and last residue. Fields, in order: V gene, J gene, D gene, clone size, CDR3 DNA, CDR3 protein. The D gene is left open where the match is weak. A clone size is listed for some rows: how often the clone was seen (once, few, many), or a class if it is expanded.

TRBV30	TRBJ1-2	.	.	TGTGCCTGGGAGGGGACTCAAGTCGATGGCTACACCTTC	CAWEGTQVDGYTF
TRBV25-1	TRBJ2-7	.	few	TGTGCCAGCAGTCCGACTACCTCCTACGAGCAGTACTTC	CASSPTTSYEQYF
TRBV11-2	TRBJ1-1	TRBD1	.	TGTGCCAGCAACCATGGCCCACGGACAGGGGCCACTGAAGCTTTCTTT	CASNHGPRTGATEAFF
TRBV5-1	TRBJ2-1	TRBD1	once	TGCGCCAGCAGCTTGGGACAGGGCCGACGCTATGAGCAGTTCTTC	CASSLGQGRRYEQFF
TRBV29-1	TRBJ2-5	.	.	TGCAGCGTTGGGCTTTCGTACCAAGAGACCCAGTACTTC	CSVGLSYQETQYF
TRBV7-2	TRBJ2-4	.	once	TGTGCCAGCAGCCCCGGGCCGAGGATGGAAAACATTCAGTACTTC	CASSPGPRMENIQYF
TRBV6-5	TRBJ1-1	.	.	TGTGCCAGCAGCTCGGGTTCAGGACCGAACACTGAAGCTTTCTTT	CASSSGSGPNTEAFF
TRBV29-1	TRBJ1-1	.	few	TGCAGCGTTTGGGACCGCAACACTGAAGCTTTCTTT	CSVWDRNTEAFF
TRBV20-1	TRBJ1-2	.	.	TGCAGTGCTAGAGAGTGGTCTGGCTACACCTTC	CSAREWSGYTF
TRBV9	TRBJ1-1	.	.	TGTGCCAGCAGCGTAGCGGACAGATCGAACACTGAAGCTTTCTTT	CASSVADRSNTEAFF
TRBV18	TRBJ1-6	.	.	TGTGCCAGCTCATCCACTACAGGGATGGTAAGGTCACCCCTCCACTTT	CASSSTTGMVRSPLHF
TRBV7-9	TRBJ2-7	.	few	TGTGCCAGCAGCTTAGGACCCGGAGTCTACGAGCAGTACTTC	CASSLGPGVYEQYF
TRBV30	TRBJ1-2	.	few	TGTGCCTGGACAGGCATCTCAAACTATGGCTACACCTTC	CAWTGISNYGYTF
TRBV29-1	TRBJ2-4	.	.	TGCAGCGTAGCTAAACAGGGAACCCAAAACATTCAGTACTTC	CSVAKQGTQNIQYF
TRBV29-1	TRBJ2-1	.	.	TGCAGCGTTGAGGGCGGCCCGAGCTCCTACAATGAGCAGTTCTTC	CSVEGGPSSYNEQFF
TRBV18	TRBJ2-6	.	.	TGTGCCAGCTCAGCAGACAGCTCTGGGGCCAACGTCCTGACTTTC	CASSADSSGANVLTF
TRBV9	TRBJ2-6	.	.	TGTGCCAGCAGCGTAGGATTGATCCGCTCTGGGGCCAACGTCCTGACTTTC	CASSVGLIRSGANVLTF
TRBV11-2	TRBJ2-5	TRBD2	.	TGTGCCAGCAGCCAAAACCCGCCTAGCGGCTCGGAGACCCAGTACTTC	CASSQNPPSGSETQYF
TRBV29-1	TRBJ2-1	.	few	TGCAGCGGATTGTACTACAATGAGCAGTTCTTC	CSGLYYNEQFF
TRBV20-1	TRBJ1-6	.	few	TGCAGTCCCCTTGGGTCACCCCTCCACTTT	CSPLGSPLHF
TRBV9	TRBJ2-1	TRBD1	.	TGTGCCAGCAGCACCCGGACAGGGCCGGTTGAGCAGTTCTTC	CASSTRTGPVEQFF
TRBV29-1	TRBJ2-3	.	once	TGCAGCCACGTATCTAGCACAGATACGCAGTATTTT	CSHVSSTDTQYF
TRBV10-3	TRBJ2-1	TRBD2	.	TGTGCCATCAGTCCTCAGACTAGCGGTGATGAGCAGTTCTTC	CAISPQTSGDEQFF
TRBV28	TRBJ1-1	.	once	TGTGCCCATGCCAGGGGTGACACTGAAGCTTTCTTT	CAHARGDTEAFF
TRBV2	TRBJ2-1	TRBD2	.	TGTGCCAGCAGAACTAGCGGCCAAGGTGTAGAGCAGTTCTTC	CASRTSGQGVEQFF
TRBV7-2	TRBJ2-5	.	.	TGTGCCAGCAGCTTAGACTACCAAGAGACCCAGTACTTC	CASSLDYQETQYF
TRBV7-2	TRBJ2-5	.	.	TGTGCCAGCAGCTCAGGGCCTAATCGGGCAGGGACCCAGTACTTC	CASSSGPNRAGTQYF
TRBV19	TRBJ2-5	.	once	TGTGCCAGTAGCCATACTGGTAGCCCGGAGACCCAGTACTTC	CASSHTGSPETQYF
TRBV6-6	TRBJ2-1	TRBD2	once	TGTGCCAGCAGTTACTATTTTAGCGGGGAACGGAATGAGCAGTTCTTC	CASSYYFSGERNEQFF
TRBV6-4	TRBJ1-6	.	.	TGTGCCAGCCGGGCTTCTTATAATTCACCCCTCCACTTT	CASRASYNSPLHF
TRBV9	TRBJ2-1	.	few	TGTGCCAGCAGCGTTAGAGGGGGTGGCAATGAGCAGTTCTTC	CASSVRGGGNEQFF
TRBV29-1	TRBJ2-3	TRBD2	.	TGCAGCGCGTACCTCTACGGGGGGACAGATACGCAGTATTTT	CSAYLYGGTDTQYF
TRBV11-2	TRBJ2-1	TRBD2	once	TGTGCCAGCAGTTTACTAGCGGGGGCCCTAAATGAGCAGTTCTTC	CASSLLAGALNEQFF
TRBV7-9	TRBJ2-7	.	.	TGTGCCAGCAGCTTAGGGTCGGGGGAGCAGTACTTC	CASSLGSGEQYF
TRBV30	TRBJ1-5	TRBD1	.	TGTGCCTGGAGCCCGGGACAGACAAATCAGCCCCAGCATTTT	CAWSPGQTNQPQHF
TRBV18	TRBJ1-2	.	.	TGTGCCAGCTCACCAAACGTAGTAACACGATATGGCTACACCTTC	CASSPNVVTRYGYTF
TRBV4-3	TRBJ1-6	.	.	TGCGCCAGCAGCCAAGATCGACCGCCTTCACCCCTCCACTTT	CASSQDRPPSPLHF
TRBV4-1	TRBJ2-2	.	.	TGCGCCAGCAGCCTAGGCGGCGGTATCATGACAGGGAACACCGGGGAGCTGTTTTTT	CASSLGGGIMTGNTGELFF
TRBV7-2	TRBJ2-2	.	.	TGTGCCAGCAGCCTGGGTCAGGGCACCGGGGAGCTGTTTTTT	CASSLGQGTGELFF
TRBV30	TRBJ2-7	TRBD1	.	TGTGCCTGGAGTGACCTGACAGGGGCCGACGAGCAGTACTTC	CAWSDLTGADEQYF
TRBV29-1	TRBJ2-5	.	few	TGCAGCGTTGGATGGGCGGGAGAGACCCAGTACTTC	CSVGWAGETQYF
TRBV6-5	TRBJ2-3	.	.	TGTGCCAGCAGTTACTCGAACGGGGATACATATACGCAGTATTTT	CASSYSNGDTYTQYF
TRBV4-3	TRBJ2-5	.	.	TGCGCCAGCAGCCAAGATTATGGCAATGTAGGAGGGGAGACCCAGTACTTC	CASSQDYGNVGGETQYF
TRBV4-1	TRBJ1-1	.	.	TGCGCCAGCAGCCATGCTTTGCGGGAAAACACTGAAGCTTTCTTT	CASSHALRENTEAFF
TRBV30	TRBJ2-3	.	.	TGTGCCTGGAGCCCATCCGGGGGCGGCACAGATACGCAGTATTTT	CAWSPSGGGTDTQYF
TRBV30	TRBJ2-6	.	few	TGTGCCTGGAGTGTAGCGGTAGGATCTGGGGCCAACGTCCTGACTTTC	CAWSVAVGSGANVLTF
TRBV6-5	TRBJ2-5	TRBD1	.	TGTGCCAGCGGGACAGGGTCTAAGTTGGAGACCCAGTACTTC	CASGTGSKLETQYF
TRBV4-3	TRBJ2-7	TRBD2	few	TGCGCCAGCAGCCAAGATACGGCGGGGGTTGACGAGCAGTACTTC	CASSQDTAGVDEQYF